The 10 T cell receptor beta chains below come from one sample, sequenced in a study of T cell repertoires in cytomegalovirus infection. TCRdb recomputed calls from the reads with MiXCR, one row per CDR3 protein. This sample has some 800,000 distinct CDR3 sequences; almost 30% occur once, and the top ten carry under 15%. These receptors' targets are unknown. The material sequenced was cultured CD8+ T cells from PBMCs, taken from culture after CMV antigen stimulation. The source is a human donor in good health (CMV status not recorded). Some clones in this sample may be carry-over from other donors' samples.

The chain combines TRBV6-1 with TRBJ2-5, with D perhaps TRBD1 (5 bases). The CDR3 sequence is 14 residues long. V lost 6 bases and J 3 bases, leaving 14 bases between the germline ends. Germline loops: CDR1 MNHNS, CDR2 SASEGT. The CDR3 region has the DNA TGTGCCAGCAGCAGTTGGCCAGGGAAAGAGACCCAGTACTTC. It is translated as CASSSWPGKETQYF.

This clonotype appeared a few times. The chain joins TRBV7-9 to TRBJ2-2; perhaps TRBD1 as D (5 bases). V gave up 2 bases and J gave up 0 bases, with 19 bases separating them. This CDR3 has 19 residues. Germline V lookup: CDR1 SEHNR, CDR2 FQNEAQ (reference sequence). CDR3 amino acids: CASSLSGQRELTNTGELFF. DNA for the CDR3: TGTGCCAGCAGCTTATCAGGACAAAGGGAACTAACGAACACCGGGGAGCTGTTTTTT.

Here the CDR3 DNA reads TGTGCCACCAGCAGAGAACTTCGGGTGGGCACAGATACGCAGTATTTT. Translated: CATSRELRVGTDTQYF. This chain joins TRBV15 and TRBJ2-3; D remains ambiguous. Germline V lookup: CDR1 LNHNV, CDR2 YYDKDF (reference sequence). V was shortened by 0 bases and J by 1 base, with 11 bases between the two germline ends. The CDR3 covers 16 residues. Full variable domain (rest looked up from reference TRBV15 and TRBJ2-3): DAMVIQNPRYQVTQFGKPVTLSCSQTLNHNVMYWYQQKSSQAPKLLFHYYDKDFNNEADTPDNFQSRRPNTSFCFLDIRSPGLGDTAMYLCATSRELRVGTDTQYFGPGTRLTVL.

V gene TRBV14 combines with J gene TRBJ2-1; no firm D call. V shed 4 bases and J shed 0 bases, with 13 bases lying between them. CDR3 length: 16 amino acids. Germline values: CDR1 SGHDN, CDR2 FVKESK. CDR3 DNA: TGTGCCAGCAGCCCCCCCGTGAGGAGCTCCTACAATGAGCAGTTCTTC. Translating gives CASSPPVRSSYNEQFF.

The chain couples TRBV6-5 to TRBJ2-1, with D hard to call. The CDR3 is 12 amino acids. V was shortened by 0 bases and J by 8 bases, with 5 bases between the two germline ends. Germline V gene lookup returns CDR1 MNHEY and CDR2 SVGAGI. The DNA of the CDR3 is TGTGCCAGCAGTTACTCGGGTCATGAGCAGTTCTTC. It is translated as CASSYSGHEQFF.

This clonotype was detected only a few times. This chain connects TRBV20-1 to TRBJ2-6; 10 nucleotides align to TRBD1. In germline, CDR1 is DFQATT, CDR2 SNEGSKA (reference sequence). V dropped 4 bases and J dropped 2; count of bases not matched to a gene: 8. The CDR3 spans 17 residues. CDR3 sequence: CSAIGTGEDPGANVLTF. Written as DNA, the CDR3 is TGCAGTGCTATAGGGACAGGGGAAGATCCTGGGGCCAACGTCCTGACTTTC.

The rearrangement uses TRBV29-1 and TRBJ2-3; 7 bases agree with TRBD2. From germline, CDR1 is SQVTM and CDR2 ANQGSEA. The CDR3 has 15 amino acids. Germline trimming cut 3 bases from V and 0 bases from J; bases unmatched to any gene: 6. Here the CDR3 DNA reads TGCAGCGTTGAGGGAGGGGCACTGAGCACAGATACGCAGTATTTT. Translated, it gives CSVEGGALSTDTQYF.

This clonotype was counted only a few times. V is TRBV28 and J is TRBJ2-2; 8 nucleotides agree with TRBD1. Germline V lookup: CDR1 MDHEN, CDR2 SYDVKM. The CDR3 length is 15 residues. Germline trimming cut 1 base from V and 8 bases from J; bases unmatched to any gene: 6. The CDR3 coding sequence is TGTGCCAGCAGTTTATTGACCAGGGGGCCTGGGGAGCTGTTTTTT. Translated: CASSLLTRGPGELFF.

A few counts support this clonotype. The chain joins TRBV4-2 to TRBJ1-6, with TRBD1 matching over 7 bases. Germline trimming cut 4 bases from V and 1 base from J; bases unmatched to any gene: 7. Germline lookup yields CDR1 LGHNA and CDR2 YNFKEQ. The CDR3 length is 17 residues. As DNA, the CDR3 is TGTGCCAGCAGCCTAGACAGGGATGAGTCCTATAATTCACCCCTCCACTTT. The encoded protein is CASSLDRDESYNSPLHF.

In DNA form, the CDR3 reads TGTGCCAGCAGTCGGGGACTAGCGGGGGGGCCGGGCTACAATGAGCAGTTCTTC. Translation: CASSRGLAGGPGYNEQFF. The chain combines TRBV6-5 with TRBJ2-1, with TRBD2 matching 16 bases. The CDR3 spans 18 residues. CDR1 is MNHEY and CDR2 is SVGAGI in the germline V gene. Germline trimming cut 5 bases from V and 3 bases from J; bases unmatched to any gene: 7.